This T cell receptor beta chain comes out of a study of T cell responses to AZD1222 COVID-19 vaccine (dated by TCRdb to the early 2020s). Context from the whole study: AZD1222 recipients given second doses at about 4 weeks or at about 12 weeks were pooled, since spike-specific TCR depth and breadth were not found to differ between the two schedules. TCR sequencing covered more than 230 trial participants: approximately 200 given two doses of AZD1222 and 26 given two doses of MenACWY control vaccine. Trial participants were enrolled into age subgroups of 18-55, 56-69 and 70-plus years, which contained roughly 150, 30 and 60 TCR-sequenced participants, respectively. The study at large found these results: Because no day 14 peak-response samples were available, repertoires were characterized only after the peak T cell response. Nearly half of unique spike-specific TCRs reportedly recognized epitopes outside regions mutated in the B.1.351 and B.1.1.7 variants. The 56-69-year group was small, and its depth increase did not reach significance, likely because of low power. Participants were mostly white British, with more females than males. The authors suggested clonal diversity may have been underestimated. After two AZD1222 doses, spike-specific TCR breadth and depth were significantly higher than at day 0 and than in MenACWY recipients. The whole spike protein was spanned by vaccine-associated CD4 TCRs, and dominant responses were seen in regions 160-218 and 743-854. Conclusions about previously exposed vaccinees are limited, since just a handful of AZD1222 recipients were seropositive for SARS-CoV-2 at baseline.

The CDR3 regions of human TCRbeta chains were subjected to immunosequencing. The original pipeline was this. Repertoire TCRs were matched against a reference library of SARS-CoV-2-specific TCRs generated with the MIRA antigen-specificity platform. Breadth was defined as the fraction of unique TCRs that were SARS-CoV-2-associated. Depth was defined as the fraction of total T cells that were SARS-CoV-2-associated. Using the MIRA data, every spike-specific TCR was mapped to the spike region that the TCR reacted to and assigned to either a CD4 or a CD8 class. Log10-transformed breadth and depth values were compared by one-way ANOVA with Sidak's multiple comparisons tests. TCRdb obtained this table from immuneACCESS and retained in-frame rearrangements with V and J assigned. These tables miss some clones; where compared with another copy, unresolved V genes account for less than half of the shortfall, and the remainder is unexplained. V and J calls plus clone size are reproduced from that table; the DNA served to infer D and trimming. This sample holds 150,000 or so clones; around 89% were observed only once. 2.2% of the sample rests with the top ten.

Interpreted using the paper, the time point label stands for: baseline before first vaccination. Vaccinee samples were obtained from the UK trials COV001 and COV002, which included a single-blind randomized controlled phase 2/3 trial of AZD1222 (ChAdOx1 nCoV-19) in healthy adults. For TCRbeta chain sequencing, PBMC samples were collected from trial participants at day 0 and at day 28 after the second dose. As regards this clone: What this receptor recognizes is not known. Base qualities are not provided; no much larger clone lies one nucleotide away.

Trimming accounts for 6 bases at V and 0 bases at J, while the number of junction bases matched to no gene is 5. From its cysteine to its phenylalanine, the CDR3 spans 14 amino acids. Just the 42-base CDR3 DNA is kept, in frame starting at base 1. Sequences SQVTM (CDR1) and ANQGSEA (CDR2) are obtained from the germline V gene. The sequences come from peripheral blood, collected on day 0 of AZD1222 vaccination. The receptor was isolated from an adult in good health. The V and J genes are TRBV29-1 and TRBJ2-1; 7 bases in between match TRBD2. The CDR3 is CSVPSGSSYNEQFF. The DNA is as follows: TGCAGCGTCCCTAGCGGCAGCTCCTACAATGAGCAGTTCTTC.